This T cell receptor beta chain was recorded in a study of T cell repertoires in cytomegalovirus infection. Background on the study: In public TCR beta signatures, there were indications of both CMV infection and matching HLA type.

The V and J ends lost 3 bases and 5 bases respectively, with 10 bases between them. CDR3 length equals 13 residues. Germline CDR1 is LNHDA and CDR2 is SQIVND (reference sequence). Study-level findings and limits: CMV carriers having the relevant HLA were flagged by cumulative public TCR beta family frequency. Dominant in the ex vivo response were TCR beta clonotypes restricted by HLA-C and specific for CMV.

TCRdb passed the reads through MiXCR, listing each CDR3 protein once. Found here are some 150,000 distinct CDR3 sequences, about 32% of them singletons; the top ten hold about 52%. Ten or more counts support this clonotype. What it binds is unknown. V and J are TRBV19 and TRBJ1-1; no clear D gene. The TCR was taken from a human donor in good health (CMV status not recorded). Some clones in this sample may be carry-over from other donors' samples. This sample comprised CD8+ T cells from cultured PBMCs, obtained from culture after CMV antigen stimulation. The DNA of the CDR3 is TGTGCCAGTAGTATTTCAGCGGAGACTGAAGCTTTCTTT. As protein: CASSISAETEAFF.